The 25 T cell receptor beta chains listed next were all sequenced from one sample in a study of cytomegalovirus exposure and HLA in healthy donors. The protocol was immunoSEQ multiplex PCR, while the TCRdb copy is restricted to in-frame clones and leaves out a portion. The data hold over 150,000 clones, with about 90% observed a single time. Sequenced sample: PBMCs. These receptors were obtained from a man aged 18 to 29 in good health and CMV-seropositive.

The chain recombines TRBV6-6 with TRBJ1-3; 10 nucleotides match TRBD1. J was trimmed by 0 bases and V by 6 bases; bases with no gene match: 2. The CDR3 length is 15 residues. Germline V CDR1 and CDR2: MNHNY, SVGAGI (reference sequence). The CDR3 DNA is TGTGCCAGCAGAGGGACAGGGGCCTCTGGAAACACCATATATTTT. The encoded protein is CASRGTGASGNTIYF.

This clone came up once. This chain connects TRBV4-1 to TRBJ1-1; 9 bases agree with TRBD1. The V gene's germline CDR1 is MGHRA and CDR2 YSYEKL. The V gene end was trimmed by 0 bases and the J gene end by 10 bases; junction bases not matched to a gene: 6. The CDR3 has 14 amino acids. CDR3 loop: CASSQDFGQGPAFF. The CDR3 region has the DNA TGCGCCAGCAGCCAAGATTTTGGACAGGGGCCAGCTTTCTTT.

The chain couples TRBV2 to TRBJ2-1; a weak D match, TRBD1 (6 bases). V shed 6 bases and J shed 4 bases, with 16 bases lying between them. The CDR3 is 15 residues long. Germline CDR1 SNHLY, CDR2 FYNNEI. The CDR3 reads CASRFRDITYNEQFF. The CDR3 nucleotides read TGTGCCAGCAGATTCCGGGACATAACTTACAATGAGCAGTTCTTC.

The V call is TRBV7-9, the J call TRBJ2-7; D is undetermined. CDR3 length: 14 amino acids. Deletions cut 4 bases from V and 3 bases from J, with 13 bases between. The germline CDR1 and CDR2 sequences are SEHNR and FQNEAQ (reference sequence). CDR3 coding DNA: TGTGCCAGCAGCTCCGCGGAATCTGACTACGAGCAGTACTTC. It is translated as CASSSAESDYEQYF.

This chain links TRBV5-1 with TRBJ2-1; D remains ambiguous. Germline CDR1 SGHRS, CDR2 YFSETQ. This CDR3 comprises 16 residues. The V gene lost 4 bases and the J gene lost 1 base, with 15 bases spanning the gap. The CDR3 sequence: CASSSLSTSSYNEQFF. The CDR3 nucleotides read TGCGCCAGCAGCAGCCTTAGTACGTCGTCCTACAATGAGCAGTTCTTC.

The chain employs TRBV9 and TRBJ2-2; D is undetermined. Germline CDR1 reads SGDLS; CDR2 reads YYNGEE. Trimming shortened V by 4 bases and J by 3 bases, and 13 bases separated the two germline ends. The CDR3 covers 15 residues. The CDR3 DNA reads TGTGCCAGCAGCTCTTCGACACGACACACCGGGGAGCTGTTTTTT. It encodes CASSSSTRHTGELFF.

V usage is TRBV6-1 and J usage is TRBJ1-5; D is perhaps TRBD1 (6 bases). Looked up from germline, CDR1 is MNHNS and CDR2 is SASEGT. Deletions cut 4 bases from V and 0 bases from J, with 10 bases between. The CDR3 has 15 residues. The CDR3 DNA reads as TGTGCCAGCAGTGCTCGGACAGTTAGCAATCAGCCCCAGCATTTT. Translated, it gives CASSARTVSNQPQHF.

V is TRBV7-9 and J is TRBJ2-1, with 11 bases fitting TRBD1. CDR1 is SEHNR, CDR2 FQNEAQ, per germline (reference sequence). This CDR3 is 14 amino acids long. V lost 4 bases, J lost 15 bases, and 11 bases stayed unmatched. The CDR3 is CASSSADRGLSMFF. The CDR3 DNA reads as TGTGCCAGCAGCTCCGCGGACAGGGGGCTAAGTATGTTCTTC.

The chain is built from TRBV15 and TRBJ2-1; a possible D gene is TRBD2 (5 bases). CDR1 and CDR2 from the germline V gene are LNHNV and YYDKDF (reference sequence). Trimming removed 5 bases at V and 7 bases at J, with 15 bases between. This CDR3 spans 14 amino acids. Here the CDR3 reads CATSSPGTGNEQFF. CDR3 nucleotides: TGTGCCACCAGCTCGCCCGGCACGGGAAATGAGCAGTTCTTC. Variable domain in full (rest from reference TRBV15 and TRBJ2-1): DAMVIQNPRYQVTQFGKPVTLSCSQTLNHNVMYWYQQKSSQAPKLLFHYYDKDFNNEADTPDNFQSRRPNTSFCFLDIRSPGLGDTAMYLCATSSPGTGNEQFFGPGTRLTVL.

The chain uses TRBV5-1 and TRBJ2-1, with 10 bases matching TRBD2. The V gene end was trimmed by 2 bases and the J gene end by 6 bases; junction bases not matched to a gene: 5. In germline, CDR1 is SGHRS, CDR2 YFSETQ. This CDR3 spans 15 amino acids. The CDR3 loop is CASSLSLAGSNEQFF. In DNA, the CDR3 is TGCGCCAGCAGCTTATCACTAGCGGGAAGCAATGAGCAGTTCTTC. The whole variable domain, remainder taken from reference TRBV5-1 and TRBJ2-1, is KAGVTQTPRYLIKTRGQQVTLSCSPISGHRSVSWYQQTPGQGLQFLFEYFSETQRNKGNFPGRFSGRQFSNSRSEMNVSTLELGDSALYLCASSLSLAGSNEQFFGPGTRLTVL.

The chain is built from TRBV11-3 and TRBJ1-1; possibly TRBD1 for D (5 bases). Germline CDR1 is SGHNT and CDR2 is YENEEA. Trimming took off 1 base at V and 3 bases at J, with 12 bases between the two ends. The CDR3 has 15 amino acids. The CDR3 region is CASSLGRGRDTEAFF. CDR3 coding DNA: TGTGCCAGCAGCTTAGGGCGTGGCAGGGACACTGAAGCTTTCTTT.

The chain employs TRBV7-9 and TRBJ2-7; TRBD1 matches at 9 bases. V was pared by 4 bases and J by 0 bases, with 4 bases of the junction left unmatched. Germline V lookup: CDR1 SEHNR, CDR2 FQNEAQ (reference sequence). The CDR3 has 15 residues. The CDR3 DNA follows: TGTGCCAGCAGCTCCGGGACAGGGAGCTCCTACGAGCAGTACTTC. Its translation is CASSSGTGSSYEQYF.

The chain carries TRBV18 and TRBJ2-7; 10 bases match TRBD1. Germline loops: CDR1 KGHSH, CDR2 LQKENI. The CDR3 contains 14 residues. After removal of 4 bases from V and 3 bases from J, the junction contained 3 bases not matched to a gene. CDR3 protein: CASSRGTGDYEQYF. CDR3 coding DNA: TGTGCCAGCTCACGAGGGACAGGGGACTACGAGCAGTACTTC.

There are a few counts of this clone. V and J are TRBV9 and TRBJ2-1; D unresolved. Germline assignment: CDR1 SGDLS and CDR2 YYNGEE. CDR3 length equals 15 residues. V was clipped by 0 bases and J by 4 bases, with 11 bases between them. DNA of the CDR3: TGTGCCAGCAGCGTAGATCCAGGCCTATACAATGAGCAGTTCTTC. Translating gives CASSVDPGLYNEQFF.

V gene TRBV19 combines with J gene TRBJ1-5; 8 bases line up with TRBD1. From germline, CDR1 is LNHDA and CDR2 SQIVND (reference sequence). V shed 7 bases and J 7 bases; nucleotides not matched to a gene: 18. The CDR3 spans 17 residues. The CDR3 is CASIGSQRAGGRQPQHF. The CDR3 DNA reads TGTGCCAGTATCGGGAGTCAACGGGCAGGGGGCCGACAGCCCCAGCATTTT.

CDR3 sequence (DNA): TGTGCCAGTAGCTTTGCAGGGATGAACACTGAAGCTTTCTTT. It specifies CASSFAGMNTEAFF. The gene calls are TRBV19 and TRBJ1-1; tentative D call: TRBD1 (5 bases). The CDR3 consists of 14 residues. Germline assignment: CDR1 LNHDA and CDR2 SQIVND (reference sequence). V shed 6 bases and J shed 0 bases, with 11 bases lying between them.

The chain joins TRBV5-1 to TRBJ2-5, with 11 bases lining up with TRBD2. V was clipped by 4 bases and J by 4 bases; unmatched bases: 6. The germline V gene encodes CDR1 SGHRS and CDR2 YFSETQ. This CDR3 has 15 residues. As DNA, the CDR3 is TGCGCCAGCAGCAGATTACTAGCGGGAGTAGAGACCCAGTACTTC. Translation gives CASSRLLAGVETQYF.

This chain uses TRBV14 with TRBJ2-5, with 13 positions matching TRBD2. Trimming took 3 bases from V and 3 from J; bases not matched to a gene: 10. The CDR3 is 18 residues long. CDR1 is SGHDN, CDR2 FVKESK, per germline. The CDR3 DNA reads TGTGCCAGCAGCCACGTTCCGGGACTAGCGGGGAGGGAAGAGACCCAGTACTTC. Translated: CASSHVPGLAGREETQYF. The entire variable domain, with the rest obtained from reference TRBV14 and TRBJ2-5, is as follows: EAGVTQFPSHSVIEKGQTVTLRCDPISGHDNLYWYRRVMGKEIKFLLHFVKESKQDESGMPNNRFLAERTGGTYSTLKVQPAELEDSGVYFCASSHVPGLAGREETQYFGPGTRLLVL.

The chain has TRBV9 and TRBJ2-2, with 9 bases aligning to TRBD1. Losses at the gene ends were 0 bases for V and 2 bases for J; bases not matched to a gene: 2. The CDR3 loop spans 16 amino acids. Germline assignment: CDR1 SGDLS and CDR2 YYNGEE. The CDR3 loop is CASSVGTGANTGELFF. Here the CDR3 DNA reads TGTGCCAGCAGCGTAGGGACAGGGGCTAACACCGGGGAGCTGTTTTTT.

The chain links TRBV5-4 to TRBJ2-5; 7 nucleotides line up with TRBD1. Germline V gene lookup returns CDR1 SGHNT and CDR2 YYREEE (reference sequence). J lost 5 bases, V lost 2 bases, and 3 bases had no gene match. This CDR3 is 13 amino acids long. As DNA, the CDR3 is TGTGCCAGCAGCTTACAGGGGAGTGAGACCCAGTACTTC. This translates into CASSLQGSETQYF.

The CDR3, as DNA: TGTGCCAGCAGCTTGGTACAGGGGTCGGCCTACGAGCAGTACTTC. Protein sequence: CASSLVQGSAYEQYF. The genes are TRBV5-4 and TRBJ2-7, with 7 bases matching TRBD1. The V and J ends lost 0 bases and 2 bases, in that order; junction bases with no gene match: 5. CDR3 size: 15 residues. Germline CDR1 and CDR2: SGHNT and YYREEE (reference sequence). Full variable domain (remainder filled in from reference TRBV5-4 and TRBJ2-7): ETGVTQSPTHLIKTRGQQVTLRCSSQSGHNTVSWYQQALGQGPQFIFQYYREEENGRGNFPPRFSGLQFPNYSSELNVNALELDDSALYLCASSLVQGSAYEQYFGPGTRLTVT.

This chain joins TRBV4-1 and TRBJ2-1; 11 nucleotides agree with TRBD2. The CDR3 is 16 amino acids. Germline assignment: CDR1 MGHRA and CDR2 YSYEKL. J lost 4 bases, V lost 3 bases, and 5 bases had no gene match. CDR3 loop: CASSQSGTSGYNEQFF. The DNA for the CDR3 is TGCGCCAGCAGCCAGTCCGGGACTAGCGGATACAATGAGCAGTTCTTC.

The rearrangement links TRBV7-8 to TRBJ2-1, with 11 bases matching TRBD1. From germline, CDR1 is SGHVS and CDR2 FQNEAQ. The V gene end was trimmed by 4 bases and the J gene end by 7 bases; junction bases not matched to a gene: 6. The CDR3 runs to 15 residues. CDR3 region: CASSSGQGGVNEQFF. The CDR3 coding sequence is TGTGCCAGCAGCTCGGGACAGGGGGGAGTAAATGAGCAGTTCTTC.

This chain uses TRBV19 with TRBJ1-2; TRBD1 might be the D (5 bases). V lost 6 bases, J lost 4 bases, and 15 bases lay in between. CDR1 and CDR2 (germline): LNHDA, SQIVND (reference sequence). This CDR3 region has 14 residues. The CDR3 DNA follows: TGTGCCAGTAGGGACGGACAAGGCGGCTATGGCTACACCTTC. Translated, it gives CASRDGQGGYGYTF.

The rearrangement uses TRBV28 and TRBJ1-5; D gene ambiguous. From germline, CDR1 is MDHEN and CDR2 SYDVKM. This CDR3 is built from 14 residues. V gave up 6 bases and J gave up 11 bases, with 20 bases separating them. The CDR3 reads CASSQERSQVAQHF. For the CDR3, the DNA is TGTGCCAGCAGCCAGGAGCGGTCACAAGTGGCCCAGCATTTT.